The 10 T cell receptor beta chains below were found in one sample sequenced in a study of blood T cell repertoires in COVID-19 (dated by TCRdb to 2018 to 2020). Libraries were constructed by the immunoSEQ multiplex PCR assay. Not all clones reach the TCRdb copy of this immuneACCESS table, which keeps in-frame sequences only. Checked studies attribute under half of the gap to unresolved V genes and leave the rest unexplained. In all, the sample holds approximately 240,000 clones, and over 80% of those were seen once. The top ten hold over 1% of the sample. Sequencing was carried out using peripheral blood. The receptor source for this set is a woman in her thirties with COVID-19, enrolled during active disease.

The V call is TRBV10-3, the J call TRBJ1-3; no clear D. Germline values: CDR1 ENHRY, CDR2 SYGVKD. This CDR3 has 15 residues. With 5 bases removed from V and 0 bases from J, the gap between germline ends came to 11 bases. The CDR3 nucleotides read TGTGCCATCAGTTTTTCCGGAGGCTCTGGAAACACCATATATTTT. Protein product: CAISFSGGSGNTIYF.

The CDR3 here is CASSQEGQGTDTQYF. CDR3 nucleotides: TGTGCCAGCAGCCAAGAGGGTCAGGGGACAGATACGCAGTATTTT. The rearrangement uses TRBV14 and TRBJ2-3, with D possibly TRBD1 on 6 matching bases. The germline gives CDR1 SGHDN, CDR2 FVKESK. The CDR3 covers 15 residues. V gave up 0 bases and J gave up 3 bases, with 10 bases separating them.

This clone has more than one count but fewer than ten. The chain employs TRBV7-9 and TRBJ2-1, with 11 bases that match TRBD1. Germline CDR1 is SEHNR and CDR2 is FQNEAQ (reference sequence). The CDR3 is 16 residues long. The V and J ends lost 6 bases and 6 bases, in that order; junction bases with no gene match: 10. CDR3 amino acids: CASRPTTGTGGNEQFF. CDR3 in DNA: TGTGCCAGCAGACCGACAACTGGGACAGGGGGCAATGAGCAGTTCTTC.

This clone was counted between two and nine times. This sequence joins TRBV19 and TRBJ1-5, with 8 bases fitting TRBD1. V lost 9 bases, J lost 4 bases, and 8 bases stayed unmatched. From germline, CDR1 is LNHDA and CDR2 SQIVND (reference sequence). The CDR3 has 14 residues. This chain's CDR3 is CASKRGQGNQPQHF. The CDR3 region has the DNA TGTGCCAGCAAACGTGGACAGGGTAATCAGCCCCAGCATTTT.

The chain combines TRBV5-6 with TRBJ2-2, with 9 bases lining up with TRBD1. The CDR3 spans 16 residues. Germline values: CDR1 SGHDT, CDR2 YYEEEE. V dropped 0 bases and J dropped 5; count of bases not matched to a gene: 5. The CDR3 coding sequence is TGTGCCAGCAGCTTGGTCCGGGGGACAGGGACCGGGGAGCTGTTTTTT. Protein: CASSLVRGTGTGELFF.

The CDR3 DNA reads as TGTGCCATCAGAGATGGGCGGGAGGGCCCAATCAGCGAGACCCAGTACTTC. It encodes CAIRDGREGPISETQYF. This chain joins TRBV10-3 and TRBJ2-5; 9 nucleotides agree with TRBD2. Germline trimming cut 6 bases from V and 5 bases from J; bases unmatched to any gene: 16. CDR1 ENHRY and CDR2 SYGVKD come from the germline V gene. The CDR3 totals 17 residues.

The V and J genes are TRBV7-2 and TRBJ1-1; perhaps TRBD1 as D (6 bases). The germline V and J ends were trimmed by 6 bases and 0 bases, with 8 bases remaining between them. Germline V lookup: CDR1 SGHTA, CDR2 FQGNSA. The CDR3 loop spans 13 amino acids. The DNA for the CDR3 is TGTGCCAGCAGGGGGGGGCTGAACACTGAAGCTTTCTTT. This translates into CASRGGLNTEAFF.

This clone was seen more than once but under ten times. V gene TRBV5-1 combines with J gene TRBJ1-1, with D perhaps matching TRBD1 (5 bases). This CDR3 has 16 amino acids. Germline-derived CDR1 and CDR2 are SGHRS and YFSETQ. Trimming cost V 3 bases and J 4 bases, with 19 bases left between them. CDR3: CASSSFTSHGGTEAFF. DNA of the CDR3: TGCGCCAGCAGCTCCTTTACATCCCACGGGGGCACTGAAGCTTTCTTT.

The chain has TRBV14 and TRBJ2-5; 10 bases fit TRBD2. Trimming at V came to 1 base and at J to 2 bases, leaving 7 bases not matched to a gene. CDR1 and CDR2 (germline): SGHDN, FVKESK. The CDR3 totals 17 residues. The CDR3 here is CASSQGASGRWQETQYF. The DNA for the CDR3 is TGTGCCAGCAGCCAAGGGGCTAGCGGGAGATGGCAAGAGACCCAGTACTTC.

This rearrangement joins TRBV2 to TRBJ2-3; 11 bases fit TRBD2. Germline loops: CDR1 SNHLY, CDR2 FYNNEI. J was trimmed by 1 base and V by 4 bases; bases with no gene match: 7. The CDR3 consists of 17 residues. The CDR3 bases are TGTGCCAGCAGTGTGCCTAGCGGGGGGTTGCGCACAGATACGCAGTATTTT. Protein: CASSVPSGGLRTDTQYF.